Listed below are T cell receptor beta chains from one sample, sequenced in a study of T cells in Graves' hyperthyroidism and ophthalmopathy. MiXCR, applied by TCRdb to the multiplex PCR reads, yields one record per CDR3 protein. The sample includes approximately 410,000 distinct CDR3 sequences, roughly 15% seen only once; the top ten take approximately 5.3%. Sequenced: blood. These TCRs come from a woman under 30 with Graves' hyperthyroidism. Each CDR3 is given with its conserved first and last residue. The D gene is left open where the match is weak. The size entry is marked missing in some rows and otherwise reads once, few, many or a size class.

>TRBV7-3|.|.
CASSSGGGNEQFF
>TRBV27|.|TRBD1
CASSLGTAGQGYTF
>TRBV4-1|few|TRBD2
CASSQLPGLGGWDEQFF
>TRBV11-2|many|.
CASSSPGASGSSYEQYF
>TRBV12-3/TRBV12-4|many|TRBD2
CASNYGGGPAEQYF
>TRBV27|many|.
CASSPRWEGEAFF
>TRBV25-1|once|TRBD1
CASSQDGPGTGAETQYF
>TRBV6-6|many|.
CASSYSGRGSNQPQHF
>TRBV18|many|.
CASSPRLDQETQYF
>TRBV6-2/TRBV6-3|.|.
CASSYSGRQTFGYTF
>TRBV20-1|few|.
CSARDLWGAKNIQYF